This TCR beta chain was observed in a study of T cell changes during pregnancy in multiple sclerosis. CDR1 is MNHNY and CDR2 is SVGAGI in the germline V gene (reference sequence). J lost 1 base, V lost 8 bases, and 11 bases had no gene match. The CDR3 sequence is 16 residues long. The table came from immunoSEQ multiplex PCR; TCRdb's copy has only in-frame clones and leaves some out. This sample yields tens of thousands of clones, of which about 91% are seen a single time; about 0.3% belongs to the top ten. The chain uses TRBV6-6 and TRBJ2-3, with 8 bases matching TRBD1. The TCR comes from a female donor in good health, enrolled as a control in a pregnancy study. Specimen: CD4+ T cells from peripheral blood mononuclear cells, collected in the third trimester of pregnancy. CDR3 region: CASHPSQGARTDTQYF. CDR3 DNA: TGTGCCAGCCATCCCTCGCAGGGGGCCCGCACAGATACGCAGTATTTT.